The 5 T cell receptor beta chains listed next were all sequenced from one sample in a study of T cell responses to AZD1222 COVID-19 vaccine. Generated by immunoSEQ multiplex PCR, the TCRdb table keeps only in-frame clones and is missing some. The sample includes some 130,000 clones, about 87% seen only once; the top ten take 5.5%. Source: peripheral blood, taken on day 0 of AZD1222 vaccination. These receptors were taken from an adult in good health.

The rearrangement links TRBV7-2 to TRBJ2-7; D might be TRBD1 or TRBD2, each matching 5 bases. The CDR3 has 17 residues. The V end lost 1 base, the J end lost 7 bases, and 23 bases lay between the germline ends. Germline V gives CDR1 SGHTA, CDR2 FQGNSA. DNA for the CDR3: TGTGCCAGCAGCTTAGTTGGTAGCCGGGGCTATAAGGGGGAGCAGTACTTC. This encodes CASSLVGSRGYKGEQYF.

The rearrangement links TRBV18 to TRBJ1-3; D ambiguous. The germline CDR1 and CDR2 sequences are KGHSH and LQKENI. The ends were cut back, 0 bases at V and 9 bases at J, with 6 bases in the middle. This CDR3 has 12 residues. The CDR3 loop is CASSPPLATIYF. The CDR3 DNA reads TGTGCCAGCTCACCACCTCTAGCCACCATATATTTT.

This sequence joins TRBV10-3 and TRBJ1-1, with D uncertain. V was shortened by 7 bases and J by 5 bases, with 14 bases between the two germline ends. CDR3 length: 13 amino acids. Per germline, CDR1 ENHRY and CDR2 SYGVKD. CDR3 sequence (DNA): TGTGCCATCACCGAGACCGAGGCGACTGAAGCTTTCTTT. It translates to CAITETEATEAFF.

In its sample, this clone was seen a few times. The V gene is TRBV11-2, the J gene TRBJ1-2; D may be TRBD1 (5 bases). V dropped 0 bases and J dropped 1 base, with 18 bases sitting between them. The germline CDR1 and CDR2 sequences are SGHAT and FQNNGV. The CDR3 covers 18 residues. CDR3 residues: CASSLEPGTDLLNYGYTF. CDR3 coding DNA: TGTGCCAGCAGCTTAGAACCAGGGACGGATCTACTTAACTATGGCTACACCTTC.

V gene TRBV5-4 combines with J gene TRBJ1-1, with D unresolved. The CDR3 is 15 residues long. V was trimmed by 4 bases and J by 0 bases, leaving 13 bases between them. The germline gives CDR1 SGHNT, CDR2 YYREEE (reference sequence). The CDR3 is CASSAGVSMNTEAFF. DNA of the CDR3: TGTGCCAGCAGCGCCGGGGTTTCGATGAACACTGAAGCTTTCTTT.